These 2 T cell receptor beta chains came from one sample sequenced in a study of cytomegalovirus exposure and HLA in healthy donors. PCR primers comprised 60 Vbeta and 13 Jbeta primers. TCRdb keeps only in-frame clones here, not all; method: immunoSEQ multiplex PCR. The repertoire has 150,000 to 200,000 clones, around 81% of them found once; the top ten carry around 2%. The sample consisted of PBMCs. Receptors were obtained from a man aged 18 to 30 in good health and CMV-seronegative.

J is TRBJ1-3 and V is TRBV4-1, with TRBD1 matching over 7 bases. The CDR3 sequence is 18 residues long. Germline V lookup: CDR1 MGHRA, CDR2 YSYEKL. J lost 3 bases, V lost 3 bases, and 14 bases had no gene match. Here the CDR3 reads CASSHGSLRQGGGNTIYF. DNA of the CDR3: TGCGCCAGCAGCCACGGGTCTTTGCGACAGGGAGGTGGAAACACCATATATTTT.

The V and J genes are TRBV28 and TRBJ1-2, with 8 bases matching TRBD1. The germline V gene encodes CDR1 MDHEN and CDR2 SYDVKM. Trimming removed 2 bases from V and 4 bases from J; junction bases left unmatched: 6. This CDR3 spans 15 amino acids. The CDR3 DNA reads as TGTGCCAGCAGTTTACAGGGGGCGATAACCTATGGCTACACCTTC. The encoded protein is CASSLQGAITYGYTF.